A single sample gave rise to the 32 T cell receptor beta chains below, sequenced in a study of blood T cell repertoires in COVID-19. Clones were read by immunoSEQ multiplex PCR, and TCRdb kept only the in-frame ones, dropping some. The profile covers over 200,000 clones, with roughly 88% appearing a single time and 0.65% to 0.9% taken by the ten largest. Sequenced input: peripheral blood. These receptor sequences come from a woman in her thirties with acute or convalescent COVID-19.

The chain carries TRBV4-2 and TRBJ2-1; 7 positions agree with TRBD2. Per the germline V gene, CDR1 is LGHNA and CDR2 is YNFKEQ. Trimming at V came to 0 bases and at J to 8 bases, leaving 10 bases not matched to a gene. The CDR3 spans 16 residues. CDR3 residues: CASSQEGGRTPHEQFF. The CDR3 DNA reads as TGTGCCAGCAGCCAAGAAGGCGGGAGAACCCCACATGAGCAGTTCTTC.

The rearrangement joins TRBV4-3 to TRBJ1-1, with D tentatively TRBD1 (5 bases). Germline CDR1 is LGHNA and CDR2 is YSLEER. With 3 bases removed from V and 5 bases from J, the gap between germline ends came to 16 bases. The CDR3 covers 15 residues. The CDR3 nucleotides are TGCGCCAGCAGCCATGATGACAGTACTGGTACTGAAGCTTTCTTT. As protein: CASSHDDSTGTEAFF.

The chain links TRBV5-4 to TRBJ1-6; 10 nucleotides align to TRBD1. The CDR3 extends over 15 amino acids. V was pared by 1 base and J by 6 bases, with 1 base of the junction left unmatched. Germline V gene lookup returns CDR1 SGHNT and CDR2 YYREEE (reference sequence). Here the CDR3 DNA reads TGTGCCAGCAGCTTGCGGGACAGGGGTAATTCACCCCTCCACTTT. Translation: CASSLRDRGNSPLHF. Supplemented by reference TRBV5-4 and TRBJ1-6, the full variable domain reads ETGVTQSPTHLIKTRGQQVTLRCSSQSGHNTVSWYQQALGQGPQFIFQYYREEENGRGNFPPRFSGLQFPNYSSELNVNALELDDSALYLCASSLRDRGNSPLHFGNGTRLTVT.

This clone was seen just once. The chain has TRBV5-1 and TRBJ2-2, with 9 positions matching TRBD1. After removal of 4 bases from V and 5 bases from J, the junction contained 6 bases not matched to a gene. CDR3 length equals 15 residues. Germline-derived CDR1 and CDR2 are SGHRS and YFSETQ. This CDR3 is CASSLKGQGTGELFF. CDR3 nucleotides: TGCGCCAGCAGCCTTAAGGGACAGGGAACCGGGGAGCTGTTTTTT. Full variable domain (outside the CDR3, taken from reference TRBV5-1 and TRBJ2-2): KAGVTQTPRYLIKTRGQQVTLSCSPISGHRSVSWYQQTPGQGLQFLFEYFSETQRNKGNFPGRFSGRQFSNSRSEMNVSTLELGDSALYLCASSLKGQGTGELFFGEGSRLTVL.

The rearrangement uses TRBV10-3 and TRBJ1-1; D remains ambiguous. The CDR3 extends over 15 amino acids. Germline V lookup: CDR1 ENHRY, CDR2 SYGVKD. Deletions cut 0 bases from V and 1 base from J, with 9 bases between. The CDR3 DNA reads TGTGCCATCAGTGAGTCTAGAATCGGGAACACTGAAGCTTTCTTT. Its translation is CAISESRIGNTEAFF.

The chain joins TRBV11-1 to TRBJ1-2, with TRBD1 identical over 10 bases. The CDR3 consists of 14 residues. The germline gives CDR1 SGHAT, CDR2 FQDESV (reference sequence). V lost 3 bases to trimming and J lost 7 bases; unmatched junction nucleotides: 5. The CDR3, as DNA: TGTGCCAGCAGCTTTGGGACAGGGGTAATTGGCTACACCTTC. Protein sequence: CASSFGTGVIGYTF. The variable domain in full, completed from reference TRBV11-1 and TRBJ1-2, reads EAEVAQSPRYKITEKSQAVAFWCDPISGHATLYWYRQILGQGPELLVQFQDESVVDDSQLPKDRFSAERLKGVDSTLKIQPAELGDSAMYLCASSFGTGVIGYTFGSGTRLTVV.

The gene calls are TRBV12-5 and TRBJ2-7; D is perhaps TRBD2 (6 bases). V lost 1 base to trimming and J lost 6 bases, with 19 bases between them. This CDR3 is built from 16 residues. CDR1 LGHNT and CDR2 FRNRAP come from the germline V gene. CDR3 loop: CASGLAHGGGMGEQYF. The CDR3 DNA is TGTGCTAGTGGTTTGGCCCACGGTGGGGGGATGGGCGAGCAGTACTTC.

The gene calls are TRBV6-5 and TRBJ1-5, with 7 positions matching TRBD1. The J segment lost 6 bases and the V segment lost 4 bases, leaving 9 bases of the junction unmatched. The CDR3 runs to 15 residues. From germline, CDR1 is MNHEY and CDR2 SVGAGI. The CDR3 region is CASSSIQGRVQPQHF. The CDR3 coding sequence is TGTGCCAGCAGTTCAATACAGGGGAGAGTTCAGCCCCAGCATTTT.

This clone is a singleton in its sample. V is TRBV6-5 and J is TRBJ1-5, with TRBD1 identical over 7 bases. J lost 6 bases, V lost 0 bases, and 5 bases had no gene match. CDR3 size: 15 residues. Germline-derived CDR1 and CDR2 are MNHEY and SVGAGI. CDR3 sequence (DNA): TGTGCCAGCAGTTACTCGATTGAGGGGGCTCAGCCCCAGCATTTT. It codes for CASSYSIEGAQPQHF.

The chain is built from TRBV28 and TRBJ1-2; weak D call: TRBD1 (6 bases). Per the germline V gene, CDR1 is MDHEN and CDR2 is SYDVKM. The CDR3 sequence is 13 residues long. Trimming shortened V by 7 bases and J by 5 bases, and 14 bases separated the two germline ends. CDR3 bases: TGTGCCAGCACTACGGGACATTTATATGGCTACACCTTC. Translated: CASTTGHLYGYTF.

The rearrangement joins TRBV6-2 or TRBV6-3 to TRBJ2-7; 8 bases agree with TRBD1. CDR1 is MNHEY, CDR2 SVGEGT, per germline. V lost 4 bases and J lost 5; bases outside the gene matches: 10. This CDR3 has 15 residues. CDR3 coding DNA: TGTGCCAGCAGTTTACTCCTGGCAGGGGGCGACGAGCAGTACTTC. Amino acid sequence: CASSLLLAGGDEQYF.

This sequence joins TRBV30 and TRBJ1-3, with 8 nucleotides matching TRBD1. The CDR3 length is 14 residues. Trimming cost V 5 bases and J 0 bases; bases outside gene matches: 3. Per the germline V gene, CDR1 is GTSNPN and CDR2 is SVGIG (reference sequence). In DNA, the CDR3 is TGTGCCTGGGACAGGGGAAACTCTGGAAACACCATATATTTT. Its translation: CAWDRGNSGNTIYF.

This chain uses TRBV7-9 with TRBJ2-3; D is uncertain. V shed 5 bases and J shed 1 base, with 4 bases lying between them. The CDR3 covers 12 residues. Looked up from germline, CDR1 is SEHNR and CDR2 is FQNEAQ (reference sequence). The CDR3 protein is CASSPRTDTQYF. CDR3 nucleotide sequence: TGTGCCAGCAGCCCTCGCACAGATACGCAGTATTTT. Full variable domain (remainder filled in from reference TRBV7-9 and TRBJ2-3): DTGVSQNPRHKITKRGQNVTFRCDPISEHNRLYWYRQTLGQGPEFLTYFQNEAQLEKSRLLSDRFSAERPKGSFSTLEIQRTEQGDSAMYLCASSPRTDTQYFGPGTRLTVL.

The chain employs TRBV29-1 and TRBJ1-2, with D perhaps TRBD1 (5 bases). There are 11 residues in the CDR3. Trimming left V 6 bases short and J 7 bases short, with 12 bases between. Germline V lookup: CDR1 SQVTM, CDR2 ANQGSEA. CDR3 sequence: CSVGGESGYTF. The CDR3 DNA reads TGCAGCGTGGGGGGGGAGAGTGGCTACACCTTC.

Worth noting for this clone: Additional DNA sequences in this sample encode the identical CDR3. The chain links TRBV24-1 to TRBJ2-7, with TRBD1 matching 7 bases. CDR1 KGHDR and CDR2 SFDVKD come from the germline V gene. V lost 3 bases and J lost 2; bases outside the gene matches: 3. The CDR3 runs to 14 residues. In DNA form, the CDR3 reads TGTGCCACCAGTGATCCCGACAGGGCCTACGAGCAGTACTTC. It specifies CATSDPDRAYEQYF.

V gene TRBV6-5 combines with J gene TRBJ2-7; TRBD2 might be the D (5 bases). V was pared by 7 bases and J by 2 bases, with 6 bases between. The CDR3 contains 11 residues. The germline V gene has CDR1 MNHEY and CDR2 SVGAGI. The CDR3 here is CASNGAYEQYF. Written as DNA, the CDR3 is TGTGCCAGCAACGGGGCCTACGAGCAGTACTTC.

This clone was detected once. V usage is TRBV7-2 and J usage is TRBJ2-7; D not resolved. The germline V and J ends were trimmed by 4 bases and 10 bases, with 11 bases remaining between them. The CDR3 totals 11 residues. CDR1 and CDR2 (germline): SGHTA, FQGNSA. In DNA form, the CDR3 reads TGTGCCAGCAGCTCCTGGCCCACCCAGTACTTC. It encodes CASSSWPTQYF.

The chain carries TRBV6-5 and TRBJ1-5; no clear D gene. Trimming pared 4 bases from V and 8 bases from J, leaving 6 bases between. Germline V CDR1 and CDR2: MNHEY, SVGAGI. This CDR3 region has 11 residues. Written as DNA, the CDR3 is TGTGCCAGCAGTTTCAGTGAGCCCCAGCATTTT. Translated, it gives CASSFSEPQHF.

The chain carries TRBV11-2 and TRBJ1-1, with D maybe TRBD1 (5 bases). CDR1 and CDR2 (germline): SGHAT, FQNNGV. Trimming left V 7 bases short and J 10 bases short, with 19 bases between. This CDR3 has 13 amino acids. The CDR3 nucleotides read TGTGCCAGCACCGAACTACTCAGGGTTGGAGCTTTCTTT. Translated, it gives CASTELLRVGAFF.

This sequence joins TRBV19 and TRBJ1-4; D possibly corresponds to TRBD1 (5 bases). Germline V lookup: CDR1 LNHDA, CDR2 SQIVND (reference sequence). V was cut by 2 bases and J by 2 bases, with 6 bases left in between. The CDR3 spans 14 residues. CDR3 residues: CASSIRGTNEKLFF. CDR3 nucleotide sequence: TGTGCCAGTAGTATACGGGGGACTAATGAAAAACTGTTTTTT.

J is TRBJ2-1 and V is TRBV7-3, with D unclear. The CDR3 has 12 residues. Germline assignment: CDR1 SGHTA and CDR2 FQGTGA. V was pared by 5 bases and J by 9 bases, with 11 bases between. The CDR3 DNA reads TGTGCCAGCAGCAGCCTAAGTAGTGAGCAGTTCTTC. Amino acid sequence: CASSSLSSEQFF.

V gene TRBV5-1 combines with J gene TRBJ1-2; 7 positions agree with TRBD1. The junction had 13 bases not matched to a gene; V was cut back by 0 bases and J by 8 bases. Germline V CDR1 and CDR2: SGHRS, YFSETQ. The CDR3 is 16 amino acids. The CDR3 DNA reads TGCGCCAGCAGCTTGGCTATTCGACAGGGCGCCAGGGGCTACACCTTC. Amino acids: CASSLAIRQGARGYTF.

The J gene is TRBJ2-5, the V gene TRBV19, with 10 bases identical to TRBD1. V gave up 4 bases and J gave up 5 bases; unmatched junction bases: 7. The germline V gene encodes CDR1 LNHDA and CDR2 SQIVND (reference sequence). The CDR3 has 15 residues. The CDR3 bases are TGTGCCAGTAGTACGAAGACAGGGGGCTGGGAGACCCAGTACTTC. This sequence encodes CASSTKTGGWETQYF.

This sequence joins TRBV29-1 and TRBJ1-1; 8 positions agree with TRBD1. Germline values: CDR1 SQVTM, CDR2 ANQGSEA. This CDR3 has 12 amino acids. V lost 7 bases, J lost 4 bases, and 5 bases stayed unmatched. The chain's CDR3 is CSAGQGSTEAFF. CDR3 sequence (DNA): TGCAGCGCTGGACAGGGTAGCACTGAAGCTTTCTTT. The whole variable domain, filled in from reference TRBV29-1 and TRBJ1-1, reads SAVISQKPSRDICQRGTSLTIQCQVDSQVTMMFWYRQQPGQSLTLIATANQGSEATYESGFVIDKFPISRPNLTFSTLTVSNMSPEDSSIYLCSAGQGSTEAFFGQGTRLTVV.

J is TRBJ2-1 and V is TRBV30, with a weak D call TRBD1 (6 bases). Germline V gene sequence: CDR1 GTSNPN, CDR2 SVGIG (reference sequence). There are 14 residues in the CDR3. The ends were cut back, 4 bases at V and 3 bases at J, with 13 bases in the middle. The CDR3 DNA is TGTGCCTGGATGGGGGCGGGTTACTACAATGAGCAGTTCTTC. This codes for CAWMGAGYYNEQFF.

The rearrangement links TRBV20-1 to TRBJ2-7; 8 bases match TRBD2. CDR1 and CDR2 from the germline V gene are DFQATT and SNEGSKA (reference sequence). CDR3 size: 15 residues. V lost 3 bases and J lost 2; bases outside the gene matches: 9. The CDR3 spells CSASRSGRAPYEQYF. The DNA of the CDR3 is TGCAGTGCTAGTCGGTCCGGGAGGGCCCCCTACGAGCAGTACTTC.

On this clone: A read error may produce the germline difference seen at one junction end. Additional DNA sequences in this sample encode the identical CDR3. V is TRBV19 and J is TRBJ2-4; 9 bases fit TRBD2. Germline CDR1 LNHDA, CDR2 SQIVND (reference sequence). This CDR3 spans 16 amino acids. For the CDR3, the DNA is TGCGCCAGTACCCCGGGACTAGCAGATGCCAAAAACATTCAGTACTTC. Its protein product is CASTPGLADAKNIQYF.

The rearrangement uses TRBV24-1 and TRBJ1-2; TRBD1 matches 8 bases. Germline-derived CDR1 and CDR2 are KGHDR and SFDVKD. V gave up 5 bases and J gave up 6 bases; unmatched junction bases: 10. The CDR3 runs 15 residues. The CDR3 here is CATSGETQGANGYTF. The CDR3 nucleotides are TGTGCCACCAGTGGGGAGACCCAGGGGGCGAATGGCTACACCTTC.

CDR3 nucleotide sequence: TGTGCCAGCAGCGCAGGGACAGACCATCAGCCCCAGCATTTT. It encodes CASSAGTDHQPQHF. J is TRBJ1-5 and V is TRBV9, with TRBD1 matching over 7 bases. CDR3 length: 14 residues. Germline V gene sequence: CDR1 SGDLS, CDR2 YYNGEE. The ends lost 3 bases at V and 5 bases at J; junction bases unmatched: 5.

The chain links TRBV27 to TRBJ2-1, with TRBD2 identical over 8 bases. The V gene end was trimmed by 5 bases and the J gene end by 6 bases; junction bases not matched to a gene: 12. CDR3 length equals 16 residues. In germline, CDR1 is MNHEY, CDR2 SMNVEV (reference sequence). CDR3 protein: CASSLIAGSYVNEQFF. As DNA, the CDR3 is TGTGCCAGCAGTCTAATAGCGGGGTCCTACGTCAATGAGCAGTTCTTC.

The chain carries TRBV19 and TRBJ1-5; D may be TRBD1 (6 bases). Trimming took off 1 base at V and 5 bases at J, with 12 bases between the two ends. Germline CDR1 reads LNHDA; CDR2 reads SQIVND (reference sequence). This CDR3 is 15 amino acids long. The CDR3 nucleotides read TGTGCCAGTAGTATAGGAGGGACATCCTATCAGCCCCAGCATTTT. The encoded protein is CASSIGGTSYQPQHF.

This chain joins TRBV5-4 and TRBJ2-2; 11 positions agree with TRBD2. V lost 1 base to trimming and J lost 6 bases; unmatched junction nucleotides: 2. Germline CDR1 is SGHNT and CDR2 is YYREEE (reference sequence). The CDR3 extends over 15 amino acids. The CDR3 DNA is TGTGCCAGCAGCTTGAGGGGACTAGCGGCCGGGGAGCTGTTTTTT. Its protein product is CASSLRGLAAGELFF.